These 27 T cell receptor beta chains were sequenced from one sample in a study of blood T cell repertoires in COVID-19 (dated by TCRdb to the early 2020s). The library was prepared using the immunoSEQ multiplex PCR assay. Entries here come from immuneACCESS through TCRdb and include only in-frame sequences with V and J called. Some clones fail to appear in such tables; in the studies checked, an unresolved V gene covers under half of the shortfall, and the cause of the remainder is unknown. This sample lists about 160,000 clones; approximately 88% were detected once. The ten largest clones capture about 6.3% of the sample. Sequencing used PBMCs or T cells enriched from blood (not recorded which). The source of these receptors is a woman between 45 and 60 years old who had recovered from COVID-19.

The chain carries TRBV5-1 and TRBJ1-1; D unclear. The germline V gene encodes CDR1 SGHRS and CDR2 YFSETQ. The CDR3 is made up of 17 amino acids. V lost 4 bases and J 1 base, leaving 20 bases between the germline ends. The DNA of the CDR3 is TGCGCCAGCAGCACCGGGGAAGCAGTTAAACGGAACACTGAAGCTTTCTTT. It translates to CASSTGEAVKRNTEAFF.

The rearrangement uses TRBV19 and TRBJ1-1, with 7 bases fitting TRBD1. The CDR3 runs to 14 residues. J was trimmed by 0 bases and V by 3 bases; bases with no gene match: 1. Germline CDR1 reads LNHDA; CDR2 reads SQIVND (reference sequence). CDR3 region: CASSIGQVNTEAFF. DNA for the CDR3: TGTGCCAGTAGTATCGGACAGGTGAACACTGAAGCTTTCTTT.

CDR3 sequence: CASSPLPGGSNSPLHF. The CDR3 DNA follows: TGTGCCAGCTCACCACTCCCAGGGGGTTCGAATTCACCCCTCCACTTT. The gene calls are TRBV18 and TRBJ1-6; 7 bases map to TRBD1. This CDR3 has 16 amino acids. After removal of 1 base from V and 7 bases from J, the junction contained 7 bases not matched to a gene. From germline, CDR1 is KGHSH and CDR2 LQKENI. The full variable domain, rest sourced from reference TRBV18 and TRBJ1-6, is NAGVMQNPRHLVRRRGQEARLRCSPMKGHSHVYWYRQLPEEGLKFMVYLQKENIIDESGMPKERFSAEFPKEGPSILRIQQVVRGDSAAYFCASSPLPGGSNSPLHFGNGTRLTVT.

This chain links TRBV5-5 with TRBJ2-5; D is possibly TRBD2 (5 bases). CDR3 length: 15 amino acids. The germline gives CDR1 SGHKS, CDR2 YYEKEE (reference sequence). Deletions cut 0 bases from V and 9 bases from J, with 18 bases between. This chain's CDR3 is CASSLVLTREQAQYF. CDR3 DNA: TGTGCCAGCAGCTTGGTCCTTACTCGGGAACAAGCCCAGTACTTC.

The chain joins TRBV19 to TRBJ1-2; no clear D. This CDR3 contains 14 residues. V dropped 7 bases and J dropped 2 bases, with 14 bases sitting between them. Per germline, CDR1 LNHDA and CDR2 SQIVND (reference sequence). The CDR3 bases are TGTGCCAGTACCCTTCCAGCGGTAAACTATGGCTACACCTTC. This codes for CASTLPAVNYGYTF.

CDR3 sequence: CASSLGQGNQPQHF. CDR3 sequence (DNA): TGTGCCAGCAGTCTGGGACAGGGAAATCAGCCCCAGCATTTT. V gene TRBV6-6 combines with J gene TRBJ1-5, with 9 bases that match TRBD1. This CDR3 comprises 14 residues. Germline V gene lookup returns CDR1 MNHNY and CDR2 SVGAGI (reference sequence). V shed 5 bases and J 4 bases; nucleotides not matched to a gene: 3.

The chain combines TRBV12-5 with TRBJ1-1; weak D call: TRBD1 (5 bases). In germline, CDR1 is LGHNT, CDR2 FRNRAP. Trimming left V 6 bases short and J 5 bases short, with 10 bases between. The CDR3 is made up of 12 amino acids. The chain's CDR3 is CASGLGGTEAFF. CDR3 in DNA: TGTGCTAGTGGCCTGGGGGGGACTGAAGCTTTCTTT. The full variable domain, with the rest looked up from reference TRBV12-5 and TRBJ1-1, is DARVTQTPRHKVTEMGQEVTMRCQPILGHNTVFWYRQTMMQGLELLAYFRNRAPLDDSGMPKDRFSAEMPDATLATLKIQPSEPRDSAVYFCASGLGGTEAFFGQGTRLTVV.

The chain combines TRBV5-1 with TRBJ2-4; D might be TRBD2 (5 bases). The CDR3 contains 15 residues. Germline values: CDR1 SGHRS, CDR2 YFSETQ. Trimming pared 0 bases from V and 9 bases from J, leaving 16 bases between. CDR3 in DNA: TGCGCCAGCAGCTTGGTCCTAGGGCAAGAGGGCATTCAGTACTTC. Encoded protein: CASSLVLGQEGIQYF. Full variable domain (rest looked up from reference TRBV5-1 and TRBJ2-4): KAGVTQTPRYLIKTRGQQVTLSCSPISGHRSVSWYQQTPGQGLQFLFEYFSETQRNKGNFPGRFSGRQFSNSRSEMNVSTLELGDSALYLCASSLVLGQEGIQYFGAGTRLSVL.

V usage is TRBV6-5 and J usage is TRBJ2-1; TRBD1 might be the D (5 bases). Trimming shortened V by 5 bases and J by 8 bases, and 16 bases separated the two germline ends. The germline gives CDR1 MNHEY, CDR2 SVGAGI. This CDR3 has 14 residues. The chain's CDR3 is CASSRLRAGHEQFF. As DNA, the CDR3 is TGTGCCAGCAGTCGACTCAGGGCCGGGCATGAGCAGTTCTTC.

The chain couples TRBV10-3 to TRBJ2-3; 7 bases match TRBD1. Losses at the gene ends were 0 bases for V and 1 base for J; bases not matched to a gene: 1. Germline V lookup: CDR1 ENHRY, CDR2 SYGVKD. This CDR3 spans 15 amino acids. In DNA form, the CDR3 reads TGTGCCATCAGTGAGTCGGGGACAGGCACAGATACGCAGTATTTT. Its translation is CAISESGTGTDTQYF.

J is TRBJ2-1 and V is TRBV7-8; 7 nucleotides line up with TRBD1. Germline lookup yields CDR1 SGHVS and CDR2 FQNEAQ. J gave up 4 bases and V 6 bases, and 3 bases lay outside the gene matches. This CDR3 contains 13 residues. CDR3 sequence: CASSPGQYNEQFF. In DNA form, the CDR3 reads TGTGCCAGCAGTCCGGGACAGTACAATGAGCAGTTCTTC.

The chain joins TRBV5-1 to TRBJ2-5; TRBD2 matches at 8 bases. The CDR3 extends over 13 amino acids. Germline-derived CDR1 and CDR2 are SGHRS and YFSETQ. V shed 2 bases and J 5 bases; nucleotides not matched to a gene: 2. The chain's CDR3 is CASSFGGAETQYF. CDR3 coding DNA: TGCGCCAGCAGCTTCGGGGGGGCGGAGACCCAGTACTTC.

V usage is TRBV7-2 and J usage is TRBJ2-3, with 9 bases fitting TRBD2. The CDR3 is 15 amino acids. Germline lookup yields CDR1 SGHTA and CDR2 FQGNSA. Losses at the gene ends were 5 bases for V and 5 bases for J; bases not matched to a gene: 8. The CDR3 loop reads CASSRRGGAIDTQYF. Here the CDR3 DNA reads TGTGCCAGCAGCCGGCGCGGGGGGGCGATAGATACGCAGTATTTT.

The count of this clone is one. The genes are TRBV30 and TRBJ1-4; 8 bases align to TRBD1. The CDR3 totals 14 residues. Germline V lookup: CDR1 GTSNPN, CDR2 SVGIG (reference sequence). V lost 2 bases, J lost 7 bases, and 6 bases stayed unmatched. The CDR3 nucleotides are TGTGCCTGGAGTCCCGGGACAGGAGGTGAAAAACTGTTTTTT. It yields the protein CAWSPGTGGEKLFF.

V gene TRBV7-2 combines with J gene TRBJ1-5; D not certain. Trimming shortened V by 1 base and J by 7 bases, and 11 bases separated the two germline ends. CDR3 length: 14 amino acids. Germline CDR1 reads SGHTA; CDR2 reads FQGNSA. The DNA for the CDR3 is TGTGCCAGCAGCTTAGTCCCATCGGGACAGCCCCAGCATTTT. Translating it yields CASSLVPSGQPQHF.

The genes are TRBV3-1 (or the pseudogene TRBV3-2) and TRBJ1-1; TRBD1 aligns across 8 bases. The length of the CDR3 is 15 residues. Per the germline V gene, CDR1 is LGHDT and CDR2 is YNNKEL (reference sequence). The junction had 7 bases not matched to a gene; V was cut back by 4 bases and J by 3 bases. Written as DNA, the CDR3 is TGTGCCAGCAGCCCTAGGACAGGGTACGACACTGAAGCTTTCTTT. Protein sequence: CASSPRTGYDTEAFF.

This clone was counted once. This chain links TRBV19 with TRBJ1-2; TRBD1 agrees at 7 bases. The CDR3 runs to 14 residues. V lost 3 bases and J lost 7; bases outside the gene matches: 8. Germline loops: CDR1 LNHDA, CDR2 SQIVND (reference sequence). This CDR3 reads CASSMRGRGFGYTF. The CDR3 region has the DNA TGTGCCAGTAGTATGAGGGGCAGGGGGTTTGGCTACACCTTC.

This clone has just a few counts. The chain links TRBV7-2 to TRBJ1-1; a possible D gene is TRBD1 (6 bases). The length of the CDR3 is 13 residues. V lost 4 bases and J 0 bases, leaving 6 bases between the germline ends. Germline CDR1 and CDR2: SGHTA and FQGNSA. CDR3 DNA sequence: TGTGCCAGCAGCTGGACAGTGAACACTGAAGCTTTCTTT. It yields the protein CASSWTVNTEAFF.

The V and J genes are TRBV27 and TRBJ1-6; D may be TRBD1 (6 bases). Trimming removed 3 bases from V and 6 bases from J, with 12 bases in between. Germline CDR1 MNHEY, CDR2 SMNVEV (reference sequence). The CDR3 runs to 15 residues. This chain's CDR3 is CASSLGRGGNSPLHF. CDR3 sequence (DNA): TGTGCCAGCAGTTTGGGTCGAGGGGGTAATTCACCCCTCCACTTT.

The chain couples TRBV9 to TRBJ1-1; 7 nucleotides line up with TRBD1. This CDR3 has 15 residues. The V gene end was trimmed by 4 bases and the J gene end by 0 bases; junction bases not matched to a gene: 6. Germline V CDR1 and CDR2: SGDLS, YYNGEE. The CDR3 is CASSSGTALNTEAFF. The CDR3 nucleotides are TGTGCCAGCAGCTCTGGGACAGCTTTGAACACTGAAGCTTTCTTT.

CDR3 region: CASSLGRQETQYF. The CDR3 coding sequence is TGTGCCAGCAGCTTGGGCAGGCAGGAGACCCAGTACTTC. J is TRBJ2-5 and V is TRBV7-2; D is unclear. The length of the CDR3 is 13 residues. V lost 3 bases to trimming and J lost 5 bases, with 10 bases between them. Germline V gene sequence: CDR1 SGHTA, CDR2 FQGNSA.

The chain is built from TRBV5-8 and TRBJ1-6, with D uncertain. The CDR3 has 16 amino acids. V shed 1 base and J shed 1 base, with 9 bases lying between them. Germline CDR1 and CDR2: SGHTS and YDEGEE. CDR3 sequence reads: CASSLSSISYNSPLHF. DNA for the CDR3: TGTGCCAGCAGCTTGTCGAGCATATCCTATAATTCACCCCTCCACTTT. Variable domain in full (rest from reference TRBV5-8 and TRBJ1-6): EAGVTQSPTHLIKTRGQQATLRCSPISGHTSVYWYQQALGLGLQFLLWYDEGEERNRGNFPPRFSGRQFPNYSSELNVNALELEDSALYLCASSLSSISYNSPLHFGNGTRLTVT.

The chain has TRBV5-8 and TRBJ1-5, with D possibly TRBD1 on 5 matching bases. This CDR3 has 17 residues. The germline gives CDR1 SGHTS, CDR2 YDEGEE. Trimming left V 0 bases short and J 2 bases short, with 15 bases between. The CDR3 spells CASSLAGGGRGNQPQHF. The CDR3 coding sequence is TGTGCCAGCAGCTTGGCTGGGGGGGGTAGAGGCAATCAGCCCCAGCATTTT.

V is TRBV12-5 and J is TRBJ2-7, with 7 bases lining up with TRBD1. Unmatched junction bases numbered 8, after V lost 2 bases and J lost 1 base. Germline values: CDR1 LGHNT, CDR2 FRNRAP. This CDR3 spans 16 amino acids. Written as DNA, the CDR3 is TGTGCTAGTGGTTTGTATTTAGGGGGCCAATCCTACGAGCAGTACTTC. It yields the protein CASGLYLGGQSYEQYF.

The chain is built from TRBV18 and TRBJ2-3; no clear D gene. Trimming left V 2 bases short and J 0 bases short, with 6 bases between. Germline V CDR1 and CDR2: KGHSH, LQKENI. The CDR3 is 14 residues long. CDR3 in DNA: TGTGCCAGCTCACCAACAGCCAGCACAGATACGCAGTATTTT. Translating it yields CASSPTASTDTQYF.

This chain uses TRBV4-1 with TRBJ1-6; the D is unclear. Per the germline V gene, CDR1 is MGHRA and CDR2 is YSYEKL. Trimming removed 2 bases at V and 7 bases at J, with 9 bases between. The CDR3 extends over 14 amino acids. The CDR3 DNA sequence: TGCGCCAGCAGCCAACAACCGGGGAATTCACCCCTCCACTTT. The encoded protein is CASSQQPGNSPLHF.

J is TRBJ2-7 and V is TRBV7-2; 7 bases are a match to TRBD1. Germline V gene data show CDR1 as SGHTA and CDR2 as FQGNSA. J was trimmed by 2 bases and V by 3 bases; bases with no gene match: 7. The length of the CDR3 is 15 residues. CDR3: CASSLAGGTAYEQYF. DNA for the CDR3: TGTGCCAGCAGCTTGGCCGGTGGGACAGCCTACGAGCAGTACTTC.